The clone carrying this T cell receptor beta chain was seen repeatedly, ten times or more. Its target is not known. The record originates from a study of T-cell memory formation after mild COVID-19. Looking at the study overall: TCR clusters were mostly donor specific.

CDR1 SGHRS and CDR2 YFSETQ come from the germline V gene. V was cut by 0 bases and J by 0 bases, with 16 bases left in between. CDR3 size: 18 residues. TCRdb reprocessed the 5' RACE reads with MiXCR, giving one entry per CDR3 protein. This table has about 190,000 distinct CDR3 sequences, approximately 20% appearing once. Whole-study findings and limits: CD4/CD8 balance held among clones contracting day 15 to 85, and later expanders leaned CD4+.

The source is an adult woman who had mild COVID-19 (a few samples of this study predate the infection). Cell type and time point are not known. Material for sequencing was PBMCs or a T cell subset sorted from them (not recorded which). This rearrangement joins TRBV5-1 to TRBJ2-1; TRBD1 might be the D (5 bases). CDR3: CASSLVVGLQSSYNEQFF. The CDR3 DNA reads TGCGCCAGCAGCTTGGTTGTGGGGCTCCAAAGCTCCTACAATGAGCAGTTCTTC.